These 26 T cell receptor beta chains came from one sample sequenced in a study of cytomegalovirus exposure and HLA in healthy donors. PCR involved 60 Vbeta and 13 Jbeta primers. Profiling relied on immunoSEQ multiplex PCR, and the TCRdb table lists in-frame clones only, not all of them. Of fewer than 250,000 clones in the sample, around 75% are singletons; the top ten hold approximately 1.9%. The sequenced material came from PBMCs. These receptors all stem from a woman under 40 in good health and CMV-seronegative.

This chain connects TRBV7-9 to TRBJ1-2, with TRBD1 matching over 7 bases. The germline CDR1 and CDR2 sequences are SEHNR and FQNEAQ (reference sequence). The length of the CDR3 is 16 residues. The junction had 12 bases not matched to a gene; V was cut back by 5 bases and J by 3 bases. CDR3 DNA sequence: TGTGCCAGCAGCCCCCGACAGGGAATGAGGGACTATGGCTACACCTTC. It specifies CASSPRQGMRDYGYTF.

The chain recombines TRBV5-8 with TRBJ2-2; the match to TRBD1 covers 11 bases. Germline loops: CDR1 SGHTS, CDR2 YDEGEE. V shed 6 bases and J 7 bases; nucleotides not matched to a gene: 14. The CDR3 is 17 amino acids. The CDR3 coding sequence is TGTGCCAGCAACCTTAAAACCGGGACAGGGGGACACGGGGAGCTGTTTTTT. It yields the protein CASNLKTGTGGHGELFF.

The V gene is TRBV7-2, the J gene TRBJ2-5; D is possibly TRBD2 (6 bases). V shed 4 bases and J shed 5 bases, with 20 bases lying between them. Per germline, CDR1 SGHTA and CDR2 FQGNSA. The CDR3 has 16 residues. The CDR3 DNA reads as TGTGCCAGCAGCTCAGTCGTGGAGGGGCAAGGGGAGACCCAGTACTTC. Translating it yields CASSSVVEGQGETQYF.

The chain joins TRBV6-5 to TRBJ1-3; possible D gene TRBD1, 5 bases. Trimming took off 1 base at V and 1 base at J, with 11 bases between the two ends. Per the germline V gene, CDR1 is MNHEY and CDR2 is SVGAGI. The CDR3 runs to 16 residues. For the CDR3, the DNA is TGTGCCAGCAGTTACTTGGGGGGAACGTCTGGAAACACCATATATTTT. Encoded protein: CASSYLGGTSGNTIYF.

CDR3 in DNA: TGTGCCAGCAGTTTTGAGACAGGGGGAGGCTACGAGCAGTACTTC. Its protein product is CASSFETGGGYEQYF. The V and J genes are TRBV28 and TRBJ2-5; 9 nucleotides line up with TRBD1. The DNA end lines up better with TRBJ2-7; the J call may be wrong. Germline V CDR1 and CDR2: MDHEN, SYDVKM. This CDR3 region has 15 residues.

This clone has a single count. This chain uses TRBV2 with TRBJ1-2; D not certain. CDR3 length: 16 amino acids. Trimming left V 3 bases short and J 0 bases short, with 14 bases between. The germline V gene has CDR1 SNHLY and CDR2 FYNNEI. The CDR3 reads CASSDRIEGANYGYTF. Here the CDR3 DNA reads TGTGCCAGCAGTGACCGTATCGAGGGAGCTAACTATGGCTACACCTTC. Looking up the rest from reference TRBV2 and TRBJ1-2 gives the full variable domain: EPEVTQTPSHQVTQMGQEVILRCVPISNHLYFYWYRQILGQKVEFLVSFYNNEISEKSEIFDDQFSVERPDGSNFTLKIRSTKLEDSAMYFCASSDRIEGANYGYTFGSGTRLTVV.

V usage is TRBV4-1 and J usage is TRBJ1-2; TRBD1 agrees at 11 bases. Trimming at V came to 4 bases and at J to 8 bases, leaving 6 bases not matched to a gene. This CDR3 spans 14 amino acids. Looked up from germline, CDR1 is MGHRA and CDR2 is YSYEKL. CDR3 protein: CASSRTGGAWGYTF. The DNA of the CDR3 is TGCGCCAGCAGCCGGACAGGGGGCGCCTGGGGCTACACCTTC.

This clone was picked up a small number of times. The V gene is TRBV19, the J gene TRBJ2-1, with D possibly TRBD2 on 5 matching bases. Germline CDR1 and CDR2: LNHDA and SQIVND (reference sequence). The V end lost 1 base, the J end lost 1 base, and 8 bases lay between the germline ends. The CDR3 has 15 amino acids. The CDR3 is CASSIAGLSYNEQFF. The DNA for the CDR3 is TGTGCCAGTAGTATAGCGGGATTATCCTACAATGAGCAGTTCTTC. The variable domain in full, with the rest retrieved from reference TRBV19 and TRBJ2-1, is DGGITQSPKYLFRKEGQNVTLSCEQNLNHDAMYWYRQDPGQGLRLIYYSQIVNDFQKGDIAEGYSVSREKKESFPLTVTSAQKNPTAFYLCASSIAGLSYNEQFFGPGTRLTVL.

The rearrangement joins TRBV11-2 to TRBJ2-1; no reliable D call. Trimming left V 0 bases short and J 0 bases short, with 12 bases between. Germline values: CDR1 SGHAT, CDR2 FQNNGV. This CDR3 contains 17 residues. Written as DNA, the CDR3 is TGTGCCAGCAGCTTAGATGGGCTGCCGAACTCCTACAATGAGCAGTTCTTC. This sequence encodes CASSLDGLPNSYNEQFF. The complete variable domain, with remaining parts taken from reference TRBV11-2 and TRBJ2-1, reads EAGVAQSPRYKIIEKRQSVAFWCNPISGHATLYWYQQILGQGPKLLIQFQNNGVVDDSQLPKDRFSAERLKGVDSTLKIQPAKLEDSAVYLCASSLDGLPNSYNEQFFGPGTRLTVL.

Here the CDR3 reads CAWGYRGSTEAFF. For the CDR3, the DNA is TGTGCCTGGGGGTACAGGGGATCCACTGAAGCTTTCTTT. The genes are TRBV30 and TRBJ1-1, with 7 bases that match TRBD1. CDR1 and CDR2 from the germline V gene are GTSNPN and SVGIG (reference sequence). The CDR3 consists of 13 residues. V shed 5 bases, J shed 4 bases, and the junction held 7 bases outside the gene matches.

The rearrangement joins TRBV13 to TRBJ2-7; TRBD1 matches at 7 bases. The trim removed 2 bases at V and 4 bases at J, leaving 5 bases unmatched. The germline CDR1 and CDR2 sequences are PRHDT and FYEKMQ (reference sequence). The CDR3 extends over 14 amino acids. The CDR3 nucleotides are TGTGCCAGCAGCTTAAGAGGGGGCAGGTACGAGCAGTACTTC. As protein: CASSLRGGRYEQYF.

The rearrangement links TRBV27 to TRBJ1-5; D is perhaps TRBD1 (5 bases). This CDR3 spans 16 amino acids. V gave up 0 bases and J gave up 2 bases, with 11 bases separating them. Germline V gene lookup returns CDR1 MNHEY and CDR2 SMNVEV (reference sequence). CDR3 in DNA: TGTGCCAGCAGTTTATCCCGGCTAGGGGGCAATCAGCCCCAGCATTTT. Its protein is CASSLSRLGGNQPQHF.

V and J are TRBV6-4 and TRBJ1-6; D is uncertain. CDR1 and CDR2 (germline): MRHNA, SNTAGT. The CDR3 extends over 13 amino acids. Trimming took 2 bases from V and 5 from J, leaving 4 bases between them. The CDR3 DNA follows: TGTGCCAGCAGTGACGACAATAATTCACCCCTCCACTTT. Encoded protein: CASSDDNNSPLHF.

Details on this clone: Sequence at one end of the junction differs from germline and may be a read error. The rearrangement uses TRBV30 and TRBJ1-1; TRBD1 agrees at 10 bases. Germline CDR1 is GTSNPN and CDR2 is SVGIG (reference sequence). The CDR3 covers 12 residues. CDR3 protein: CAWSGDRGMLVF. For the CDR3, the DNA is TGTGCCTGGAGTGGGGACAGGGGAATGTTAGTCTTT.

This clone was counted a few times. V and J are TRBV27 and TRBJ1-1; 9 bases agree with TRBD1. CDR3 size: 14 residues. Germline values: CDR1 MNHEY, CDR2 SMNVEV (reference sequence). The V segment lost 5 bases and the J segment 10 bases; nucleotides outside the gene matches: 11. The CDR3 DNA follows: TGTGCCAGCAGTCCCCTCCCTGGGACAGGGCCAGCTTTCTTT. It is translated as CASSPLPGTGPAFF.

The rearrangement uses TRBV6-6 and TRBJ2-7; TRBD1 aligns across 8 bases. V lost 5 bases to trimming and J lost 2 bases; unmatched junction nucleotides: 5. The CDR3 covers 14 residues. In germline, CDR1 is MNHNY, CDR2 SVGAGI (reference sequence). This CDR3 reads CASSPPGQAYEQYF. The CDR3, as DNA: TGTGCCAGCAGTCCCCCGGGACAGGCCTACGAGCAGTACTTC.

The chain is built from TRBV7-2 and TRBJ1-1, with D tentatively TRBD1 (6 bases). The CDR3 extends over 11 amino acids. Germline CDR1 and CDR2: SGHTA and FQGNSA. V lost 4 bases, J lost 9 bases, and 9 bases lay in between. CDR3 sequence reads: CASSSGQKAFF. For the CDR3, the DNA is TGTGCCAGCAGCTCAGGACAGAAAGCTTTCTTT.

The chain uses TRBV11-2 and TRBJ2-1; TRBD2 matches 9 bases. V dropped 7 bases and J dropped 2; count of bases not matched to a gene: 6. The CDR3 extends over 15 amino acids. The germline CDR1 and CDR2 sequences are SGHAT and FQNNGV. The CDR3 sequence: CASNSLAGAYNEQFF. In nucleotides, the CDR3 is TGTGCCAGCAACTCTTTAGCGGGAGCCTACAATGAGCAGTTCTTC.

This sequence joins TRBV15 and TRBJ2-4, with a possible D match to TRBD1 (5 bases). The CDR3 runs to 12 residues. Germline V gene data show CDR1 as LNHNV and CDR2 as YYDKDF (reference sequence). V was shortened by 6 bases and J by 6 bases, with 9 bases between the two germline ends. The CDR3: CATSIDRNIQYF. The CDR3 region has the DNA TGTGCCACCAGTATTGACAGAAACATTCAGTACTTC.

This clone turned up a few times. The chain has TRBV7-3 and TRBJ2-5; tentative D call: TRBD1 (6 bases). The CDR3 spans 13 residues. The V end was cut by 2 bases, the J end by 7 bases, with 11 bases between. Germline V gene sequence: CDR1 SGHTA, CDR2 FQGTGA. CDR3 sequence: CASSLEGDGTQYF. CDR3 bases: TGTGCCAGCAGCTTAGAGGGGGATGGGACCCAGTACTTC.

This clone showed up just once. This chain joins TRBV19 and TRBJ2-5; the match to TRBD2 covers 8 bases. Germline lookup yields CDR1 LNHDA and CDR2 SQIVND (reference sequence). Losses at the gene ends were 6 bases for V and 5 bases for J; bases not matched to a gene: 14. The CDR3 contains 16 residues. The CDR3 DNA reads TGTGCCAGTAGGATATCCATGACTAGCGTGTGGGAGACCCAGTACTTC. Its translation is CASRISMTSVWETQYF.

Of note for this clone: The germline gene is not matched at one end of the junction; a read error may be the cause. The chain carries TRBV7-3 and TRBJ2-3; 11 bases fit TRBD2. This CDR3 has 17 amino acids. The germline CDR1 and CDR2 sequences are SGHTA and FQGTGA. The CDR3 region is CDSSPSPTSGSSDTQYF. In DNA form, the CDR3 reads TGTGACAGCAGCCCCAGCCCTACTAGCGGGAGTAGCGATACGCAGTATTTT. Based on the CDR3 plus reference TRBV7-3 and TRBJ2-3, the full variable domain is GAGVSQTPSNKVTEKGKYVELRCDPISGHTALYWYRQSLGQGPEFLIYFQGTGAADDSGLPNDRFFAVRPEGSVSTLKIQRTERGDSAVYLCDSSPSPTSGSSDTQYFGPGTRLTVL.

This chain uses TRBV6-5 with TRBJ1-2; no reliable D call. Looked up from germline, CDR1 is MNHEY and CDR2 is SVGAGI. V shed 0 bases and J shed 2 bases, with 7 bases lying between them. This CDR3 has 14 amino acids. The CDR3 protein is CASSYSQRNYGYTF. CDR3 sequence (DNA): TGTGCCAGCAGTTACTCGCAGCGGAACTATGGCTACACCTTC.

CDR3 region: CASSYGQGFYGYTF. In DNA form, the CDR3 reads TGTGCCAGCAGTTACGGTCAGGGTTTCTATGGCTACACCTTC. The chain carries TRBV6-4 and TRBJ1-2; D is possibly TRBD1 (5 bases). Trimming removed 5 bases at V and 4 bases at J, with 14 bases between. The CDR3 is 14 residues long. Per the germline V gene, CDR1 is MRHNA and CDR2 is SNTAGT.

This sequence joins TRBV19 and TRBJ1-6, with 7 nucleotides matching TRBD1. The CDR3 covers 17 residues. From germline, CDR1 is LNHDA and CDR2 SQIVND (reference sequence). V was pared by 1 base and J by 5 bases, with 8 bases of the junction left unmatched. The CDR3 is CASSIGWDSRHNSPLHF. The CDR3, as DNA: TGTGCCAGTAGTATAGGATGGGACAGCCGGCATAATTCACCCCTCCACTTT.

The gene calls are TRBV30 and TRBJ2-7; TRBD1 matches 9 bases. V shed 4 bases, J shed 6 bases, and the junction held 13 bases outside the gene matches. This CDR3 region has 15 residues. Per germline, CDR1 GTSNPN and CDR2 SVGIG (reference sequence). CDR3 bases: TGTGCCTGGACCTCCGCCGGGACAGGGAGGTTCGAGCAGTACTTC. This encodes CAWTSAGTGRFEQYF. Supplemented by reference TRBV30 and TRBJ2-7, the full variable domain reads SQTIHQWPATLVQPVGSPLSLECTVEGTSNPNLYWYRQAAGRGLQLLFYSVGIGQISSEVPQNLSASRPQDRQFILSSKKLLLSDSGFYLCAWTSAGTGRFEQYFGPGTRLTVT.